This TCR beta chain was identified in a study of siplizumab effects on memory and regulatory T cells. Overall study results and limits: Siplizumab gave mappable alloreactive CD4+ clones an average Treg-derived fraction of about 69%, against 25% to 30% in controls. Proliferating siplizumab-cultured Tregs lacked confirmed suppressive function. Fewer alloreactive sequences mapped to unstimulated CD4+ memory cells under siplizumab.

The V gene's germline CDR1 is LNHDA and CDR2 SQIVND (reference sequence). This CDR3 spans 17 amino acids. V shed 7 bases and J 0 bases; nucleotides not matched to a gene: 12. This clone showed up just once. Its antigen is undetermined. Around 100,000 TCR templates per sample were assayed. Sequencing was performed with immunoSEQ multiplex PCR; in TCRdb, only in-frame clones are kept and a portion is missing. The sample holds approximately 65,000 clones; 65% to 80% are singletons and the top ten take approximately 0.4%. The chain is built from TRBV19 and TRBJ1-5; TRBD1 matches 7 bases. The clonotype comes from a human donor in good health. Sequencing used memory CD4+ T cells sorted from blood. CDR3 sequence reads: CASTPKTGLNSNQPQHF. DNA for the CDR3: TGTGCCAGTACCCCGAAGACAGGGCTTAATAGCAATCAGCCCCAGCATTTT.